This TCR beta chain was recovered during a study of shared clonotypes between healthy human individuals. For the study at large: Each donor contributed plates that comprised three CD4 naive, three CD4 memory, two CD8 naive and one CD8 memory. Study observations and caveats: Compared with memory subsets, naive subsets generally had larger estimated richness. Clonotypes shared by all four donors outscored non-shared clonotypes in generation probability.

The V end was cut by 4 bases, the J end by 5 bases, with 18 bases between. This CDR3 is built from 16 residues. Germline-derived CDR1 and CDR2 are SEHNR and FQNEAQ (reference sequence). The naive CD8 fraction comprised CD45RO-negative cells positively selected for CCR7 and excluded terminally differentiated effector memory CD45RA+ cells. The donors, healthy adults who were HIV-negative, had experienced no recent acute infections or vaccinations. On this clone itself: The target antigen is unknown.

Generated by immunoSEQ multiplex PCR, the TCRdb table keeps only in-frame clones and is missing some. The repertoire holds about 2.1 million clones, with 93% as singletons. The receptor comes from a man aged 18 to 30 in good health. Some clones in this sample may be carry-over from other donors' samples. The chain has TRBV7-9 and TRBJ2-4; tentative D call: TRBD1 (6 bases). Sample: naive CD8+ T cells from PBMCs. The CDR3 loop reads CASSSLKGQNQNIQYF. As DNA, the CDR3 is TGTGCCAGCAGCTCACTTAAAGGACAGAATCAAAACATTCAGTACTTC.